The TCR beta chain described here comes from a study of memory CD4+ T cells and cytomegalovirus serostatus. The study's findings and limits: Suggested: most of the CMV-linked TCR signature lies in CD4+ memory cells. Median bootstrapped AUC for CMV status was about 0.96 originally, approximately 0.9 US-trained. Of 150 to 200 reported CMV TCRbeta sequences, about 67 were found in memory CD4+ repertoires.

Concerning this clone: The antigen is not known.

The sort gate was single viable CD3+CD4+CD8-CD45RO+ cells for memory CD4+ T cells. After thawing, CD4+ T cells were positively selected. The assay was immunoSEQ multiplex PCR, and TCRdb's table has in-frame clones only and misses some. The sample includes tens of thousands of clones, more than 75% seen only once; the top ten take over 0.35%. The clonotype originates from an adult in good health and CMV-seronegative. The specimen was memory CD4+ T cells from blood.

The CDR3 sequence: CASSRRRYEQYF. The DNA of the CDR3 is TGTGCCAGCAGTAGGCGAAGGTACGAGCAGTACTTC. The rearrangement uses TRBV28 and TRBJ2-7; D remains unclear. V lost 5 bases, J lost 4 bases, and 9 bases lay in between. The CDR3 extends over 12 amino acids. The germline CDR1 and CDR2 sequences are MDHEN and SYDVKM. The variable domain in full, completed from reference TRBV28 and TRBJ2-7, reads DVKVTQSSRYLVKRTGEKVFLECVQDMDHENMFWYRQDPGLGLRLIYFSYDVKMKEKGDIPEGYSVSREKKERFSLILESASTNQTSMYLCASSRRRYEQYFGPGTRLTVT.